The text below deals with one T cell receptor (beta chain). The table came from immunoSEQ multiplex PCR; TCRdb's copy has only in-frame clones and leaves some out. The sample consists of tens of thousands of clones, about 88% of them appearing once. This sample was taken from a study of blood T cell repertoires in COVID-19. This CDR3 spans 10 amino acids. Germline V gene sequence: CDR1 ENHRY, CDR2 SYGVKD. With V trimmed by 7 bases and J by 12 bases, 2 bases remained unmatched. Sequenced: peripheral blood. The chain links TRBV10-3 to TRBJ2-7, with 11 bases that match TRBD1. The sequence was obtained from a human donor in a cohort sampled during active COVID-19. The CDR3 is CAIKGQGAYF. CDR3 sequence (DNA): TGTGCCATCAAAGGACAGGGGGCGTACTTC.